The rows below give T cell receptor beta chains drawn from one sample of a study of T cell responses to AZD1222 COVID-19 vaccine. TCRdb's copy holds only in-frame clones and misses some; the assay was immunoSEQ multiplex PCR. The sample carries about 120,000 clones, about 80% recorded once. The material sequenced was peripheral blood, taken on day 0 of AZD1222 vaccination. Receptor source: an adult in good health. Each CDR3 is given with its conserved first and last residue. Fields, in order: D gene, J gene, clone size, V gene, CDR3 protein, CDR3 DNA. The D gene is left open where the match is weak. The size entry is marked missing in some rows and otherwise reads once, few, many or a size class.

. | TRBJ2-4 | . | TRBV18 | CASSPPGDKNIQYF | TGTGCCAGCTCACCACCGGGAGACAAAAACATTCAGTACTTC
TRBD1 | TRBJ1-5 | . | TRBV10-1 | CASISDRDHQPQHF | TGCGCCAGCATCTCGGACAGGGACCATCAGCCCCAGCATTTT
TRBD1 | TRBJ1-2 | . | TRBV5-1 | CASSVDRGNNGYTF | TGCGCCAGCAGCGTAGACAGGGGTAACAATGGCTACACCTTC
TRBD2 | TRBJ2-1 | . | TRBV11-3 | CASSFSGSSYNEQFF | TGTGCCAGCAGCTTTAGCGGGAGCTCCTACAATGAGCAGTTCTTC
TRBD1 | TRBJ1-1 | once | TRBV7-2 | CASSPTGGLNTEAFF | TGTGCCAGCAGTCCTACAGGGGGCCTTAACACTGAAGCTTTCTTT
. | TRBJ1-4 | . | TRBV3-1/TRBV3-2 | CASSQDQLVILEKLFF | TGTGCCAGCAGCCAAGATCAGTTGGTAATTCTTGAAAAACTGTTTTTT
. | TRBJ1-3 | . | TRBV2 | CASRGFVVVDTIYF | TGTGCCAGCAGGGGTTTCGTTGTAGTCGACACCATATATTTT
. | TRBJ1-6 | many | TRBV4-1 | CASSQLSTGELYSPLHF | TGCGCCAGCAGCCAATTGTCTACCGGCGAACTTTATTCACCCCTCCACTTT
TRBD2 | TRBJ2-7 | once | TRBV3-1/TRBV3-2 | CASSARVVAGALSYEQYF | TGTGCCAGCAGCGCCCGGGTGGTAGCGGGAGCCCTTTCCTACGAGCAGTACTTC
. | TRBJ1-2 | . | TRBV10-3 | CAISGGPGLGHGYTF | TGTGCCATCAGTGGGGGTCCAGGGTTGGGGCATGGCTACACCTTC
. | TRBJ1-1 | . | TRBV6-5 | CASSSARKGAEAFF | TGTGCCAGCAGTTCCGCCAGGAAGGGAGCTGAAGCTTTCTTT
. | TRBJ1-6 | few | TRBV28 | CASRYRASPLHF | TGTGCCAGCAGGTACAGGGCTTCACCCCTCCACTTT
TRBD1 | TRBJ1-2 | . | TRBV6-6 | CASSYPTGTGYGYTF | TGTGCCAGCAGTTACCCAACCGGGACAGGGTATGGCTACACCTTC
. | TRBJ2-5 | . | TRBV28 | CASSLGPAQETQYF | TGTGCCAGCAGTTTAGGGCCAGCGCAAGAGACCCAGTACTTC
TRBD1 | TRBJ2-7 | . | TRBV7-2 | CASSVSGGPFPYEQYF | TGTGCCAGCAGCGTCTCAGGGGGCCCATTCCCCTACGAGCAGTACTTC
. | TRBJ2-5 | once | TRBV18 | CASSPPEGRETQYF | TGTGCCAGCTCACCACCGGAAGGGAGGGAGACCCAGTACTTC
TRBD1 | TRBJ1-4 | . | TRBV5-1 | CASALQGTGNEKLFF | TGCGCCAGCGCCTTACAGGGGACGGGTAATGAAAAACTGTTTTTT
. | TRBJ2-5 | . | TRBV5-1 | CASSLAAKTNGKETQYF | TGCGCCAGCAGCTTGGCCGCGAAAACGAATGGAAAAGAGACCCAGTACTTC
. | TRBJ1-6 | . | TRBV5-4 | CASSLEGPLGSPLHF | TGTGCCAGCAGCTTGGAGGGGCCCTTGGGGTCACCCCTCCACTTT